This TCR beta chain originates from a study of blood T cells in healthy people across ages. Next came a second PCR, run for about 7 to 11 cycles, which used a sample-barcoded 5' primer along with a J-beta primer mix. Each CDR3 protein gets one entry after TCRdb re-called the 5' RACE reads with MiXCR. The sample has roughly 1,000,000 distinct CDR3 sequences, approximately 26% seen once; the top ten hold about 0.72%. This clonotype turned up a few times. The CDR3 contains 15 residues. The germline CDR1 and CDR2 sequences are LGHNT and FRNRAP. V dropped 1 base and J dropped 0; count of bases not matched to a gene: 2. The data were also submitted as part of a second study, on T cells of mothers and their children.

This chain joins TRBV12-5 and TRBJ1-1; 7 positions agree with TRBD1. The TCR sequence derives from a girl aged 2 to 9 in good health. The sequencing sample was made of blood. The CDR3: CASGLGGQLNTEAFF. CDR3 DNA sequence: TGTGCTAGTGGTTTGGGGGGACAGTTGAACACTGAAGCTTTCTTT.